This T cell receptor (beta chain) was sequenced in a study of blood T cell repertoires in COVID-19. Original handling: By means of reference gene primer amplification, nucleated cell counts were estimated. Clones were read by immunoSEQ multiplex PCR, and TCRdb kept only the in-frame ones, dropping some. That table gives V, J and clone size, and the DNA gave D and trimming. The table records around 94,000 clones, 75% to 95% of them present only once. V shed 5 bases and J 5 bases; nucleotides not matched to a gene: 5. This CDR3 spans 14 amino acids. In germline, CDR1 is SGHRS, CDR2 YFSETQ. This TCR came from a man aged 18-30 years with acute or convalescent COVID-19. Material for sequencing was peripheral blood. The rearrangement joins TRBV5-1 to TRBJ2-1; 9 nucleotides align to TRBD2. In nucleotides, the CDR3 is TGCGCCAGCAGAGGGAGCGGGGGGAACAATGAGCAGTTCTTC. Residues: CASRGSGGNNEQFF.